This section outlines one T cell receptor (beta chain) sequence together with its context. Its antigen is unknown. These data come from a study of T cells in Graves' hyperthyroidism and ophthalmopathy. Study-wide results and caveats: Blood also held most thyroid clonotypes expanded beyond 0.001. The model predicted ophthalmopathy a median roughly six months before onset.

CDR1 is LNHDA, CDR2 SQIVND, per germline (reference sequence). The V gene lost 4 bases and the J gene lost 5 bases, with 8 bases spanning the gap. The CDR3 is 12 residues long. TCR beta CDR3 regions were amplified from RNA. First-round RT-PCR targeting the TCR CDR3 was performed with the HTBI primer set. TCRdb analysed the multiplex PCR reads with MiXCR anew, one entry per CDR3 protein. Seen here are fewer than 450,000 distinct CDR3 sequences, over 12% observed once, and the top ten hold approximately 29%. The PBMCs had their origin in 10 ml of fresh peripheral blood. This clonotype was sampled from a man aged 45-65 years with Graves' ophthalmopathy. The V gene is TRBV19, the J gene TRBJ1-2; D uncertain. The material sequenced was blood. The CDR3: CASSKERYGYTF. CDR3 sequence (DNA): TGTGCCAGTAGTAAGGAGAGGTATGGCTACACCTTC.